In this sample, the clone carrying this T cell receptor (beta chain) turned up many times. The antigen is unknown. TCR beta CDR3 regions were amplified from RNA transcripts. HTBI primers were used in a first-round RT-PCR, which preceded a second-round multiplex PCR. TCRdb recomputed calls from the multiplex PCR reads with MiXCR, one row per CDR3 protein. The table has about 400,000 distinct CDR3 sequences, about 17% seen once. CDR3 length: 16 amino acids. V lost 4 bases, J lost 8 bases, and 18 bases lay in between. Pregnancy or lactation, uncontrolled infections and other autoimmune diseases were grounds for excluding patients. Thyroid ultrasound, orbital computed tomography, TRAb, serum thyroxine and clinical symptoms formed the basis of diagnosis. The sample is drawn from a study of Graves' ophthalmopathy and Graves' hyperthyroidism. Overall study findings and caveats: Progression of ophthalmopathy was predicted by the model with roughly 68% sensitivity and around 72% specificity.

The sample was peripheral blood. This clonotype originated in a woman younger than 35 with Graves' ophthalmopathy. The V call is TRBV12-3 or TRBV12-4, the J call TRBJ1-6; D remains ambiguous. The CDR3 DNA follows: TGTGCCAGCAGTTCCCACACGGGTACGGACCATTCACCCCTCCACTTT. Translated, it gives CASSSHTGTDHSPLHF.